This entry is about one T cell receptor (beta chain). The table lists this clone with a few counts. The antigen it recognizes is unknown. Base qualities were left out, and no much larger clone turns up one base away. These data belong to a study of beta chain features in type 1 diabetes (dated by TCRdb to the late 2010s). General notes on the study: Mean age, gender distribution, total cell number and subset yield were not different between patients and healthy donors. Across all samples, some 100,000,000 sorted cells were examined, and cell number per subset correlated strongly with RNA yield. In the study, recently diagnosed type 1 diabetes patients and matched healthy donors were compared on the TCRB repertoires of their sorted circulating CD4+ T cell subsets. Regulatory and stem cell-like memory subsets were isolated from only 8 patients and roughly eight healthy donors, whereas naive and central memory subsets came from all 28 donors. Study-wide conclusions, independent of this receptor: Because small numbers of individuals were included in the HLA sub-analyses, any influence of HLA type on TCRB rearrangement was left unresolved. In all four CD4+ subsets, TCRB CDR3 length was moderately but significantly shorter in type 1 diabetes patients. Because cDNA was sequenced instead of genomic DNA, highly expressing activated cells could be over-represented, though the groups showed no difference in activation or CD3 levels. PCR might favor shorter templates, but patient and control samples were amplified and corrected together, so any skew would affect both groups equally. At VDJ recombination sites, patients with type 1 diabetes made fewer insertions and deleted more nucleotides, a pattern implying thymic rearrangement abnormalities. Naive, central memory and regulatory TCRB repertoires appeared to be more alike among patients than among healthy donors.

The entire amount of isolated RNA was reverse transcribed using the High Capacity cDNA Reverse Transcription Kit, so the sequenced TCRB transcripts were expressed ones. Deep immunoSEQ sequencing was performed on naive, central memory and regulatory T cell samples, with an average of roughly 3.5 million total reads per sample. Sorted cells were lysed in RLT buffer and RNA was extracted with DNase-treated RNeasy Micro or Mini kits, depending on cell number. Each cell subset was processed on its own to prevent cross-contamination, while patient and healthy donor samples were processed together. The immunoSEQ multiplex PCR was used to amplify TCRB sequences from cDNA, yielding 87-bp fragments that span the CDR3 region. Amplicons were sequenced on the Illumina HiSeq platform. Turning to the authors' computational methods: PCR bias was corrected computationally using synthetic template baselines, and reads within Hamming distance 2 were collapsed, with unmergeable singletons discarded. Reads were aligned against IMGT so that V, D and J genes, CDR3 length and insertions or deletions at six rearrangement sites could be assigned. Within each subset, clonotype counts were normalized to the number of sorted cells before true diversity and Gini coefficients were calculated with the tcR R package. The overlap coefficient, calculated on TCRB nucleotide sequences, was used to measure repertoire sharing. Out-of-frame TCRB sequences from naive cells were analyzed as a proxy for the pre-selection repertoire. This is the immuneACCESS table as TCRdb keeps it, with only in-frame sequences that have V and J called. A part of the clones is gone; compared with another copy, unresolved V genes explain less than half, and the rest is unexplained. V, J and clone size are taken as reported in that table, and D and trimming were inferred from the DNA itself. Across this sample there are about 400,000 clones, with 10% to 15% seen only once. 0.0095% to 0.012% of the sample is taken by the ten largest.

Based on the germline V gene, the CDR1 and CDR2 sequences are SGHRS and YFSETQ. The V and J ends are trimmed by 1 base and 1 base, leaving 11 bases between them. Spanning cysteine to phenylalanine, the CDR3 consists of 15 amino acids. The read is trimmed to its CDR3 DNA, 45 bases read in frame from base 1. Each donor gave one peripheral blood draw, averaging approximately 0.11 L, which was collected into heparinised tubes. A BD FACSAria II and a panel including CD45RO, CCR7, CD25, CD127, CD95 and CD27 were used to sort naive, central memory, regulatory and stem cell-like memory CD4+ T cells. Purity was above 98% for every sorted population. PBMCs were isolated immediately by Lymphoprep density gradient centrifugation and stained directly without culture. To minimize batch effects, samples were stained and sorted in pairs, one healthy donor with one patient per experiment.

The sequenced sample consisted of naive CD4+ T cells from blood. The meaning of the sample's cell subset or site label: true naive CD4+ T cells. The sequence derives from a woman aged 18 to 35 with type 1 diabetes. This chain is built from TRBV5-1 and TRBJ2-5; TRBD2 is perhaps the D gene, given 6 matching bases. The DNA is TGCGCCAGCAGCTTGATGAGGGGAGGCCAAGAGACCCAGTACTTC. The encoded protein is CASSLMRGGQETQYF. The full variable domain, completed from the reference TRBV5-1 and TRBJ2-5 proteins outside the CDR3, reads KAGVTQTPRYLIKTRGQQVTLSCSPISGHRSVSWYQQTPGQGLQFLFEYFSETQRNKGNFPGRFSGRQFSNSRSEMNVSTLELGDSALYLCASSLMRGGQETQYFGPGTRLLVL.